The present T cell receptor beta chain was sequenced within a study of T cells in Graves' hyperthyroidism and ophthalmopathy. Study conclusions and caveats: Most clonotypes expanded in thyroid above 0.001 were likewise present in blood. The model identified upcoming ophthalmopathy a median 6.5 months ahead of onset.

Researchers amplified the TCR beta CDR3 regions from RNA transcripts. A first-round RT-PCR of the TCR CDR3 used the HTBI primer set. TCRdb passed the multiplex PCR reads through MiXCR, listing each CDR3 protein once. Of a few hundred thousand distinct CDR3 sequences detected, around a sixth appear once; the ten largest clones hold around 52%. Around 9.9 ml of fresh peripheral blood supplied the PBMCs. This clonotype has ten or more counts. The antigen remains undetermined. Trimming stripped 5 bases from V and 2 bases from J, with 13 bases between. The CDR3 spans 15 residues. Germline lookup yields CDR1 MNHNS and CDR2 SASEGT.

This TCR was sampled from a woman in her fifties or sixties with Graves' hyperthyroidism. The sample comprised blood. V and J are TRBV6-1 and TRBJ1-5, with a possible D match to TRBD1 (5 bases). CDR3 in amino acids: CASSYGAGGNQPQHF. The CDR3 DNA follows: TGTGCCAGCAGTTACGGGGCAGGTGGCAATCAGCCCCAGCATTTT.